This TCR beta chain was documented in a study of T-cell reconstitution after alpha-beta-depleted transplantation in children. Unique molecular identifiers were incorporated when the TCRbeta library was constructed. TCRdb analysed the PCR reads with MiXCR anew, one entry per CDR3 protein. The data hold roughly 310,000 distinct CDR3 sequences, with around 25% observed a single time. As concerns this clonotype: Its antigen is unknown. A read error may be the cause here, since a much bigger clone is one base away.

This CDR3 is 14 amino acids long. In germline, CDR1 is SGHRS, CDR2 YFSETQ. With V trimmed by 8 bases and J by 8 bases, 8 bases remained unmatched. Points from the study as a whole: Several hundred expanded graft clones reportedly gave rise to the alpha-beta T cells present about two months after transplant. By one year post-transplant, T-cell counts and diversity largely arose from T cells that were newly produced.

The source is a male patient aged 5 to 17 who had a stem cell transplant for acute lymphoblastic leukemia, so the T cells may come from the graft donor. Specimen: PBMCs, mostly from graft donor cells, collected 180 days after TCRalphabeta/CD19-depleted stem cell transplant. The rearrangement links TRBV5-1 to TRBJ2-1; 12 nucleotides agree with TRBD2. The CDR3 region is CARTGLAGLDEQFF. DNA of the CDR3: TGCGCCAGAACTGGACTAGCGGGACTCGATGAGCAGTTCTTC.